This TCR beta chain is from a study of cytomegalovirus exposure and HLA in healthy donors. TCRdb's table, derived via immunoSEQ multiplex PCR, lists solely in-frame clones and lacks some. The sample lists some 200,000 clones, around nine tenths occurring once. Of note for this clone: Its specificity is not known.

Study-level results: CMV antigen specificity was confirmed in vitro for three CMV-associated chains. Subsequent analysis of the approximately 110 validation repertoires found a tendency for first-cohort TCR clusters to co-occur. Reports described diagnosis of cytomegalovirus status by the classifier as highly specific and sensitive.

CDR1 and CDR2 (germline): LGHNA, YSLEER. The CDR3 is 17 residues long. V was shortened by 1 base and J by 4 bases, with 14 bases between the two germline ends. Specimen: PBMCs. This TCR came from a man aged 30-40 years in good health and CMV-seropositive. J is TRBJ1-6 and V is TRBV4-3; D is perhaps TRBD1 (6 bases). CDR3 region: CASSQVEQGRYNSPLHF. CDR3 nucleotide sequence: TGCGCCAGCAGCCAAGTCGAACAGGGCAGGTATAATTCACCCCTCCACTTT.